The 7 T cell receptor beta chains reported below all come from one sample, sequenced in a study of CD8 T cells in Susac syndrome. It was with random hexamers that about 0.45 to 1 ug RNA was reverse transcribed. TCRdb redid the calling of the immunoSEQ multiplex PCR reads with MiXCR, one entry per CDR3 protein. In the table there are under 150,000 distinct CDR3 sequences, approximately 95% of which are singletons. The sample consisted of CD4+ T cells from PBMCs. The receptors were sampled from a human donor with Susac syndrome.

The rearrangement joins TRBV9 to TRBJ2-1; no clear D. V dropped 0 bases and J dropped 0 bases, with 4 bases sitting between them. From germline, CDR1 is SGDLS and CDR2 YYNGEE. The CDR3 is 14 amino acids. The CDR3 here is CASSVAYSYNEQFF. The DNA for the CDR3 is TGTGCCAGCAGCGTAGCTTACTCCTACAATGAGCAGTTCTTC.

The CDR3: CSAPGLGQPQHF. CDR3 nucleotide sequence: TGCAGTGCTCCAGGACTTGGTCAGCCCCAGCATTTT. The V and J genes are TRBV20-1 and TRBJ1-5; D not certain. V lost 5 bases and J 6 bases, leaving 11 bases between the germline ends. CDR1 DFQATT and CDR2 SNEGSKA come from the germline V gene (reference sequence). This CDR3 spans 12 amino acids.

V usage is TRBV30 and J usage is TRBJ1-1; the D is unclear. Trimming cost V 4 bases and J 0 bases, with 9 bases left between them. This CDR3 is 13 amino acids long. CDR1 and CDR2 (germline): GTSNPN, SVGIG (reference sequence). CDR3 sequence: CAWTSQLNTEAFF. The CDR3 DNA follows: TGTGCCTGGACCTCGCAGTTGAACACTGAAGCTTTCTTT. The entire variable domain, with the rest obtained from reference TRBV30 and TRBJ1-1, is as follows: SQTIHQWPATLVQPVGSPLSLECTVEGTSNPNLYWYRQAAGRGLQLLFYSVGIGQISSEVPQNLSASRPQDRQFILSSKKLLLSDSGFYLCAWTSQLNTEAFFGQGTRLTVV.

The chain has TRBV4-2 and TRBJ1-2, with a possible D match to TRBD1 (5 bases). Germline V gene lookup returns CDR1 LGHNA and CDR2 YNFKEQ. The CDR3 covers 19 residues. The V end was cut by 1 base, the J end by 2 bases, with 23 bases between. The chain's CDR3 is CASSQVSGHRITRNYGYTF. The CDR3 coding sequence is TGTGCCAGCAGCCAAGTTTCGGGGCACAGGATTACTCGGAACTATGGCTACACCTTC.

V is TRBV11-1 and J is TRBJ2-5, with D possibly TRBD1 on 5 matching bases. The V gene lost 2 bases and the J gene lost 5 bases, with 12 bases spanning the gap. Per the germline V gene, CDR1 is SGHAT and CDR2 is FQDESV (reference sequence). The CDR3 loop spans 14 amino acids. The CDR3, as DNA: TGTGCCAGCAGCTTACAAGGGGATAGGGAGACCCAGTACTTC. Encoded protein: CASSLQGDRETQYF. Full variable domain (outside the CDR3, taken from reference TRBV11-1 and TRBJ2-5): EAEVAQSPRYKITEKSQAVAFWCDPISGHATLYWYRQILGQGPELLVQFQDESVVDDSQLPKDRFSAERLKGVDSTLKIQPAELGDSAMYLCASSLQGDRETQYFGPGTRLLVL.

V and J are TRBV27 and TRBJ1-2, with 8 bases aligning to TRBD1. CDR3 length equals 14 residues. V trimming: 4 bases; J trimming: 4 bases; junction bases outside the gene matches: 5. The germline V gene has CDR1 MNHEY and CDR2 SMNVEV (reference sequence). CDR3: CASSSQGGLYGYTF. The CDR3 DNA is TGTGCCAGCAGTTCACAGGGGGGACTCTATGGCTACACCTTC.

The V call is TRBV3-1, the J call TRBJ1-1, with a possible D match to TRBD1 (5 bases). Between the trimmed V and J ends, which lost 4 bases and 6 bases, there was a span of 18 bases. The CDR3 loop spans 15 amino acids. Germline V gives CDR1 LGHDT, CDR2 YNNKEL (reference sequence). The CDR3 DNA sequence: TGTGCCAGCAGCCGGTTCGGGACGGTTAGTTCTGAAGCTTTCTTT. This codes for CASSRFGTVSSEAFF.